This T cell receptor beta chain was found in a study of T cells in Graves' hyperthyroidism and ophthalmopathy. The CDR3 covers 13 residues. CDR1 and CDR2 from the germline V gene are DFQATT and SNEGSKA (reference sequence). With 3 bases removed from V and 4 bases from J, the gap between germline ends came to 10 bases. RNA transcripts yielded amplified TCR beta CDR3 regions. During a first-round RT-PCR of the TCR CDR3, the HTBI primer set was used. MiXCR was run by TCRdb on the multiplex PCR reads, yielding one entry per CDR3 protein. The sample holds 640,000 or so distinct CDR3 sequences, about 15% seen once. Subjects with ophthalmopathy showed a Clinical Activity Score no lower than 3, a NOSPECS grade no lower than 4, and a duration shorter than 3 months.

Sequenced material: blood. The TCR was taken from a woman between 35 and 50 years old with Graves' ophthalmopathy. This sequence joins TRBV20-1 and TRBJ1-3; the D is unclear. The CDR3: CSASVAGGNTIYF. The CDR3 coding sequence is TGCAGTGCTAGTGTGGCAGGCGGAAACACCATATATTTT.